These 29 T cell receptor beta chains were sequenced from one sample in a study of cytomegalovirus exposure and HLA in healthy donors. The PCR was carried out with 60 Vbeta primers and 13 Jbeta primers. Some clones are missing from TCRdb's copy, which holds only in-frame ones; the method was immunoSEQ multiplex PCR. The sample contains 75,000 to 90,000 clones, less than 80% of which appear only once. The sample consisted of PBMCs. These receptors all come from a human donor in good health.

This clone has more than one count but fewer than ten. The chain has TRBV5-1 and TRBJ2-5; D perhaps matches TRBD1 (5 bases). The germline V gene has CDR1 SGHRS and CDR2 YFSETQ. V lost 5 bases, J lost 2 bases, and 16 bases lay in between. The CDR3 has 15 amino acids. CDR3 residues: CASRNGRDWQETQYF. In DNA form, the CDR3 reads TGCGCCAGCAGGAATGGCAGGGATTGGCAAGAGACCCAGTACTTC. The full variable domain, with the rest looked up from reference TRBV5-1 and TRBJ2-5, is KAGVTQTPRYLIKTRGQQVTLSCSPISGHRSVSWYQQTPGQGLQFLFEYFSETQRNKGNFPGRFSGRQFSNSRSEMNVSTLELGDSALYLCASRNGRDWQETQYFGPGTRLLVL.

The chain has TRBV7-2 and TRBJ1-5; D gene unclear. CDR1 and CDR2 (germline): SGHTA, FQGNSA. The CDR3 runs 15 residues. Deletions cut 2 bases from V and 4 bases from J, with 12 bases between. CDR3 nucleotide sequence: TGTGCCAGCAGCTTATTATTTGAGGGTAATCAGCCCCAGCATTTT. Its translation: CASSLLFEGNQPQHF.

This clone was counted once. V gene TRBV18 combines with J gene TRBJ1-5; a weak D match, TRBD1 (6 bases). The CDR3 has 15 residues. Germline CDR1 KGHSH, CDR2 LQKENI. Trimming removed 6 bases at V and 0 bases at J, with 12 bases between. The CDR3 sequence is CASSPTGYSNQPQHF. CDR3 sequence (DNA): TGTGCCAGCTCGCCCACAGGGTATAGCAATCAGCCCCAGCATTTT.

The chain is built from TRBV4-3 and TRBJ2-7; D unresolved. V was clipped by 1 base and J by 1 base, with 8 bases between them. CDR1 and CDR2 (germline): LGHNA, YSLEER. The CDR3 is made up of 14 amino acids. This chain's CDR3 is CASSQVAESYEQYF. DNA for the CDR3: TGCGCCAGCAGCCAAGTGGCCGAATCCTACGAGCAGTACTTC.

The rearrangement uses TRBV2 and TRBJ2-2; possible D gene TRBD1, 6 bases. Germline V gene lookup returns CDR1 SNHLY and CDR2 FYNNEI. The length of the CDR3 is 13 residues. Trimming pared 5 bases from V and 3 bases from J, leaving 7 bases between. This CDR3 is CASSWTDTGELFF. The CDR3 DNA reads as TGTGCCAGCAGTTGGACAGACACCGGGGAGCTGTTTTTT. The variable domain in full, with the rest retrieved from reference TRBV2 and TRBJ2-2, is EPEVTQTPSHQVTQMGQEVILRCVPISNHLYFYWYRQILGQKVEFLVSFYNNEISEKSEIFDDQFSVERPDGSNFTLKIRSTKLEDSAMYFCASSWTDTGELFFGEGSRLTVL.

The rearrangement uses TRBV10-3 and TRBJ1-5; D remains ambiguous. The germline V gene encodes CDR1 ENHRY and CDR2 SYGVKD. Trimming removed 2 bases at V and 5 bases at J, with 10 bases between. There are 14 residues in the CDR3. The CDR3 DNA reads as TGTGCCATCAGTGAGCAGCAGACTTATCAGCCCCAGCATTTT. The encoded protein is CAISEQQTYQPQHF.

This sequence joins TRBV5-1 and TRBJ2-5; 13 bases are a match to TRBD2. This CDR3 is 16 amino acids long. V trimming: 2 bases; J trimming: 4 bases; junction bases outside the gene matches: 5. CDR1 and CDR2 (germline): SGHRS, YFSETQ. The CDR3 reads CASSFGLAGVRETQYF. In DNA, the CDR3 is TGCGCCAGCAGCTTTGGACTAGCGGGGGTTCGAGAGACCCAGTACTTC. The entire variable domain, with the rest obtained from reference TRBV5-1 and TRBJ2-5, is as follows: KAGVTQTPRYLIKTRGQQVTLSCSPISGHRSVSWYQQTPGQGLQFLFEYFSETQRNKGNFPGRFSGRQFSNSRSEMNVSTLELGDSALYLCASSFGLAGVRETQYFGPGTRLLVL.

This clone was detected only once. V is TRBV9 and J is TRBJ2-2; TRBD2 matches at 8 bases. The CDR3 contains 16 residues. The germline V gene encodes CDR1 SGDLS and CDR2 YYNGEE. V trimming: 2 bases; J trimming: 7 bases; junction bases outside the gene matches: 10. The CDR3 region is CASSVVSGVQGGELFF. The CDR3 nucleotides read TGTGCCAGCAGCGTGGTTAGCGGGGTTCAGGGCGGGGAGCTGTTTTTT.

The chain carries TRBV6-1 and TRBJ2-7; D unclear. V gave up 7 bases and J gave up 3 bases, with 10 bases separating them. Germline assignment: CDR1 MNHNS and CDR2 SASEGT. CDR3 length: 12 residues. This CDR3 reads CASKRSVYEQYF. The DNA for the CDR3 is TGTGCCAGCAAGAGGTCCGTCTACGAGCAGTACTTC.

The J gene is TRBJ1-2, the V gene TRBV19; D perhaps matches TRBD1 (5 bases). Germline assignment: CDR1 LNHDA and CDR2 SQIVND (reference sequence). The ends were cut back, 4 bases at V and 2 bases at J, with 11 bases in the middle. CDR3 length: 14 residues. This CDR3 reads CASSNEGLNYGYTF. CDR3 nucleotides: TGTGCCAGTAGTAACGAGGGACTAAACTATGGCTACACCTTC.

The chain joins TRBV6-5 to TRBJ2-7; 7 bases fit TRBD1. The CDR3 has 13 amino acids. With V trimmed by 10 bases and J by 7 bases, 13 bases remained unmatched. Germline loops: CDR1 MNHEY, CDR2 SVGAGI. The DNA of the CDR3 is TGTGCCACCAAGGACAGGCCCTTAGGAGAGCAGTACTTC. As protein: CATKDRPLGEQYF.

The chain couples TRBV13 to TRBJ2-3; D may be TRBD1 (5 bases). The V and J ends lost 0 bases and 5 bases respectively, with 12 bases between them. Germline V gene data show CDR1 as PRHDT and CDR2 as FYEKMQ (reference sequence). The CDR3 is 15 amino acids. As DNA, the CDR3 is TGTGCCAGCAGCTTAGGCCTAAGGGGCGGAGATACGCAGTATTTT. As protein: CASSLGLRGGDTQYF.

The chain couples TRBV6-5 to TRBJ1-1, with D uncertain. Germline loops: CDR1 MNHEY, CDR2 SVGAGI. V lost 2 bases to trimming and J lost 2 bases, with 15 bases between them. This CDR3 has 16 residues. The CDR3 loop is CASSYQLGRANTEAFF. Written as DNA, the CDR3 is TGTGCCAGCAGTTACCAACTTGGTAGAGCTAACACTGAAGCTTTCTTT.

This chain's CDR3 is CASSFEYRTGISYSNQPQHF. The CDR3 nucleotides read TGTGCCAGCAGCTTCGAATACAGGACAGGGATAAGTTATAGCAATCAGCCCCAGCATTTT. The chain recombines TRBV7-8 with TRBJ1-5; 8 nucleotides agree with TRBD1. CDR1 SGHVS and CDR2 FQNEAQ come from the germline V gene. This CDR3 comprises 20 residues. V lost 3 bases, J lost 0 bases, and 16 bases stayed unmatched.

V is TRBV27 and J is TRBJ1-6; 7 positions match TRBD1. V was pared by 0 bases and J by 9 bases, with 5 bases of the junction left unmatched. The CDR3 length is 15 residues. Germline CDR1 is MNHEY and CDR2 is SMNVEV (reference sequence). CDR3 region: CASSLSAQGSSPLHF. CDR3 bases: TGTGCCAGCAGTTTATCGGCACAGGGGAGTTCACCCCTCCACTTT.

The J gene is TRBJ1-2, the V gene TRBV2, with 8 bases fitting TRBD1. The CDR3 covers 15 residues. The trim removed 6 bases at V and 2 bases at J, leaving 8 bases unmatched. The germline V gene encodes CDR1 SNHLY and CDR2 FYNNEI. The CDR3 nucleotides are TGTGCCAGCAGCGAGTGGACAGGGCGAAACTATGGCTACACCTTC. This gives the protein CASSEWTGRNYGYTF.

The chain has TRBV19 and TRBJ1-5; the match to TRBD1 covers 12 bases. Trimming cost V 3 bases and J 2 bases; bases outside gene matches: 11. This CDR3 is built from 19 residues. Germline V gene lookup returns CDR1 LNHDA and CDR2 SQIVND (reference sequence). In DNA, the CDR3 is TGTGCCAGTAGTATTTATCGGGACAGGGGGCGGTTAGGCAATCAGCCCCAGCATTTT. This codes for CASSIYRDRGRLGNQPQHF.

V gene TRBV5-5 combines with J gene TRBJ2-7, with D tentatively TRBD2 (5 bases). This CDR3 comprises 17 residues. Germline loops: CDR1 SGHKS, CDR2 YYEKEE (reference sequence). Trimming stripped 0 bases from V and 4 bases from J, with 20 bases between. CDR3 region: CASSLGYRGSRHYEQYF. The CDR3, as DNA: TGTGCCAGCAGCTTGGGGTACCGAGGGAGCCGACATTACGAGCAGTACTTC.

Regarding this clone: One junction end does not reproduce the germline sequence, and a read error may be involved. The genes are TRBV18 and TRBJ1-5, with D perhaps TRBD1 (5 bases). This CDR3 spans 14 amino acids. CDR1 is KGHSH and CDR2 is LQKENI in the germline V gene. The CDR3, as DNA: TGTGCCAGCTCACCCGGGTGGGGGGATCAGCCCCAGAATTTT. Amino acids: CASSPGWGDQPQNF.

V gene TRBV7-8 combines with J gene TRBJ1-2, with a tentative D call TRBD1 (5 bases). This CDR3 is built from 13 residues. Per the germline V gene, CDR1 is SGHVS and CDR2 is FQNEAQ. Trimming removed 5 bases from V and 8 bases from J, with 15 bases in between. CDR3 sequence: CASSPGRQGGYTF. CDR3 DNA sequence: TGTGCCAGCAGCCCTGGACGGCAGGGCGGCTACACCTTC.

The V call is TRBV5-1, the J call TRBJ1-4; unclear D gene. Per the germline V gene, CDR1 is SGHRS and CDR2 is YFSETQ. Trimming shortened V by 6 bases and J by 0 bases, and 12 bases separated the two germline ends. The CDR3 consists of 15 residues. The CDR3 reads CASKSNFATNEKLFF. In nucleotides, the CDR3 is TGCGCCAGCAAAAGCAATTTCGCAACTAATGAAAAACTGTTTTTT.

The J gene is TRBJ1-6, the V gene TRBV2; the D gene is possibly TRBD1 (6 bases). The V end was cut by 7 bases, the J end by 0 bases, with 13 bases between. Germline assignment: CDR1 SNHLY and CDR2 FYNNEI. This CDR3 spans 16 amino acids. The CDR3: CASIGGDSSYNSPLHF. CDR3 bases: TGTGCCAGCATAGGGGGGGATAGCTCCTATAATTCACCCCTCCACTTT.

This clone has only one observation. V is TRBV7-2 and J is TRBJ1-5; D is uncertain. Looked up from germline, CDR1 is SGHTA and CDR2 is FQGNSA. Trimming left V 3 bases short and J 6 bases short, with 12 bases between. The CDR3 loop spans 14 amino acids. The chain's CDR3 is CASSLIGISQPQHF. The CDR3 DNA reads TGTGCCAGCAGCTTGATCGGGATTAGTCAGCCCCAGCATTTT.

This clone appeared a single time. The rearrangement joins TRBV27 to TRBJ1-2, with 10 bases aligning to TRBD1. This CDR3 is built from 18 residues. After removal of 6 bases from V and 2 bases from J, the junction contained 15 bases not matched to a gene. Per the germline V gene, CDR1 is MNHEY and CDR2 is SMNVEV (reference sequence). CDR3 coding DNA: TGTGCCAGCAGCTCCTTAACCGGGACAGGGGCCAAGAACTATGGCTACACCTTC. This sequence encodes CASSSLTGTGAKNYGYTF.

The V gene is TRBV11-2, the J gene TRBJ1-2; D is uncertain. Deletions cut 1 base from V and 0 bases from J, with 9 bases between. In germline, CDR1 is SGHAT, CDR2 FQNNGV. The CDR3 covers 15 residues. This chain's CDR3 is CASSLASRANYGYTF. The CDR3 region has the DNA TGTGCCAGCAGCTTAGCCTCAAGAGCTAACTATGGCTACACCTTC. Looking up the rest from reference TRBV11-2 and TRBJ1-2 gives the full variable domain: EAGVAQSPRYKIIEKRQSVAFWCNPISGHATLYWYQQILGQGPKLLIQFQNNGVVDDSQLPKDRFSAERLKGVDSTLKIQPAKLEDSAVYLCASSLASRANYGYTFGSGTRLTVV.

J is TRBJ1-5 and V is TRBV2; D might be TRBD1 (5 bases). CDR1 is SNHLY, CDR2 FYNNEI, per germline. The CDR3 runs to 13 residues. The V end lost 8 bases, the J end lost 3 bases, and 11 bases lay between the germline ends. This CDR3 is CASADRFNQPQHF. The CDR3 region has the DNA TGTGCCAGCGCTGACAGATTCAATCAGCCCCAGCATTTT.

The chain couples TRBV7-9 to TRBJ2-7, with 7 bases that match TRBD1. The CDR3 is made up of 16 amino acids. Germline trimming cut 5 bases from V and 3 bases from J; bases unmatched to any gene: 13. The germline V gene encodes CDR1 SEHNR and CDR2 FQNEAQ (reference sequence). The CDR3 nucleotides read TGTGCCAGCAGCGAGGGAGCCGGGACAGTCATCTACGAGCAGTACTTC. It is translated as CASSEGAGTVIYEQYF.

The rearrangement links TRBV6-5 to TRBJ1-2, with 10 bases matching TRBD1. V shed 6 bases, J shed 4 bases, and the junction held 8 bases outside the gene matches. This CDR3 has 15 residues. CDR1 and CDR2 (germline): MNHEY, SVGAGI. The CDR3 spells CASRKPGQGIYGYTF. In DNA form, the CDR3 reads TGTGCCAGCAGAAAACCGGGACAGGGGATCTATGGCTACACCTTC.

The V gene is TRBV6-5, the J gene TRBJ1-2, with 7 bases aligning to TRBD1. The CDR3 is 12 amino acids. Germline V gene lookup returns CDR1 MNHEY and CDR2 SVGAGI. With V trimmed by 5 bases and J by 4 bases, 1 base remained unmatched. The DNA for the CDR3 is TGTGCCAGCAGTCGACAGGGCTATGGCTACACCTTC. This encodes CASSRQGYGYTF.